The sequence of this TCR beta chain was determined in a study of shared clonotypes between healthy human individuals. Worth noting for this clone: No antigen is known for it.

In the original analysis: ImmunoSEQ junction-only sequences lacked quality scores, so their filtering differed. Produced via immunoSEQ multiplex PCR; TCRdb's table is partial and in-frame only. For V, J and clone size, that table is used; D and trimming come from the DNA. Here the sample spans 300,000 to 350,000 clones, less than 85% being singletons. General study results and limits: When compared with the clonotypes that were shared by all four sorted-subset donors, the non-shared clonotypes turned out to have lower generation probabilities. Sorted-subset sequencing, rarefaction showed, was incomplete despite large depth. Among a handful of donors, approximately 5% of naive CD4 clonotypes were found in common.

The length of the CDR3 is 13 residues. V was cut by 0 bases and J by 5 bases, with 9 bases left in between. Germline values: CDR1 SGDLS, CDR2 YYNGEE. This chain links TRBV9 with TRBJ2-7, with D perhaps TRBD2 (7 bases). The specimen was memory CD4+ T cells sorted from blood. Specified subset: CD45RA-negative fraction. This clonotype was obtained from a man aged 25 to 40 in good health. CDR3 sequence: CASSVVGGHEQYF. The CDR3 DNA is TGTGCCAGCAGCGTAGTGGGGGGGCACGAGCAGTACTTC.